This TCR beta chain derives from a study of blood T cell repertoires in COVID-19. Turning to the study itself: Spain, Italy and the United States supplied samples that represented acute and convalescent COVID-19. T cells, B-cell-depleted T cells, or PBMCs supplied cDNA or gDNA.

The authors' processing: From reference gene primer amplification, estimates of nucleated cell counts were derived. Repertoires were generated with immunoSEQ multiplex PCR, while TCRdb's copy carries only in-frame clones and drops some. From that table come the V and J calls and clone size; the DNA was used to work out D and trimming. Of under 300,000 clones in the sample, over 65% are singletons; the top ten hold more than 2.5%. The CDR3 loop spans 13 amino acids. The germline gives CDR1 LNHNV, CDR2 YYDKDF (reference sequence). J lost 5 bases, V lost 8 bases, and 5 bases had no gene match. The receptor was isolated from a woman aged 80 or over with acute or convalescent COVID-19. Material for sequencing was peripheral blood. V usage is TRBV15 and J usage is TRBJ2-3, with 9 bases lining up with TRBD2. The chain's CDR3 is CATGGRAEDTQYF. The CDR3 bases are TGTGCCACCGGCGGGAGGGCCGAAGATACGCAGTATTTT.